This T cell receptor beta chain was captured by sequencing in a study of immune cell composition in non-small cell lung cancer. The CDR3 covers 12 residues. From germline, CDR1 is SGHDT and CDR2 YYEEEE. The V end lost 0 bases, the J end lost 7 bases, and 5 bases lay between the germline ends. The table came from immunoSEQ multiplex PCR; TCRdb's copy has only in-frame clones and leaves some out. The table has roughly 5,800 clones, nearly 90% seen once; the top ten hold less than 8%. The normal lung sample lay at least 3 cm, and maximally far, from the tumour. Frozen unsorted single-cell suspensions supplied the genomic DNA. This clone came up once.

The chain is built from TRBV5-6 and TRBJ2-1, with D perhaps matching TRBD1 (5 bases). This clonotype was sampled from a human donor with non-small cell lung cancer. The sequencing input was non-adjacent lung tissue. This CDR3 is CASSLAGNEQFF. DNA of the CDR3: TGTGCCAGCAGCTTGGCAGGGAATGAGCAGTTCTTC. Using reference TRBV5-6 and TRBJ2-1 for the parts outside the CDR3, the full variable domain is DAGVTQSPTHLIKTRGQQVTLRCSPKSGHDTVSWYQQALGQGPQFIFQYYEEEERQRGNFPDRFSGHQFPNYSSELNVNALLLGDSALYLCASSLAGNEQFFGPGTRLTVL.